The 31 T cell receptor beta chains below come from one sample, sequenced in a study of immune evolution from preneoplasia to lung adenocarcinoma. TCRdb's copy holds only in-frame clones and misses some; the assay was immunoSEQ multiplex PCR. The table has 4,500 or so clones, roughly 79% seen once. The sequenced material came from FFPE adjacent normal lung tissue. The receptor source for this set is a donor aged 70 or over with lung adenocarcinoma.

The chain recombines TRBV4-2 with TRBJ1-4; D is undetermined. The CDR3 is 15 amino acids. Trimming cost V 0 bases and J 8 bases, with 13 bases left between them. The V gene's germline CDR1 is LGHNA and CDR2 YNFKEQ. CDR3 loop: CASSQDLGDSEKLFF. CDR3 sequence (DNA): TGTGCCAGCAGCCAAGATCTGGGCGACTCGGAAAAACTGTTTTTT.

The chain recombines TRBV4-2 with TRBJ2-1; no clear D. The ends were cut back, 1 base at V and 3 bases at J, with 10 bases in the middle. The germline gives CDR1 LGHNA, CDR2 YNFKEQ. This CDR3 has 15 amino acids. CDR3 residues: CASSQGMGDYNEQFF. CDR3 coding DNA: TGTGCCAGCAGCCAAGGGATGGGCGACTACAATGAGCAGTTCTTC.

This chain uses TRBV18 with TRBJ2-7; TRBD2 is a possible D gene (5 bases). V lost 6 bases and J 0 bases, leaving 12 bases between the germline ends. This CDR3 is 14 amino acids long. CDR1 KGHSH and CDR2 LQKENI come from the germline V gene. The CDR3 is CASSEGRSSYEQYF. In DNA form, the CDR3 reads TGTGCCAGCTCCGAGGGTAGGAGCTCCTACGAGCAGTACTTC.

A few counts support this clone. The chain recombines TRBV5-6 with TRBJ1-4; tentatively, D is TRBD1 (5 bases). Deletions cut 4 bases from V and 3 bases from J, with 7 bases between. CDR3 length: 13 residues. Per germline, CDR1 SGHDT and CDR2 YYEEEE. Here the CDR3 DNA reads TGTGCCAGCAGCCCGGGGGCTAATGAAAAACTGTTTTTT. This sequence encodes CASSPGANEKLFF.

The J gene is TRBJ2-1, the V gene TRBV19; D is uncertain. This CDR3 has 13 residues. V was pared by 0 bases and J by 9 bases, with 9 bases between. The germline CDR1 and CDR2 sequences are LNHDA and SQIVND (reference sequence). In DNA form, the CDR3 reads TGTGCCAGTAGTATAGATTCTGGCAGTGAGCAGTTCTTC. It codes for CASSIDSGSEQFF. The full variable domain, rest sourced from reference TRBV19 and TRBJ2-1, is DGGITQSPKYLFRKEGQNVTLSCEQNLNHDAMYWYRQDPGQGLRLIYYSQIVNDFQKGDIAEGYSVSREKKESFPLTVTSAQKNPTAFYLCASSIDSGSEQFFGPGTRLTVL.

V usage is TRBV27 and J usage is TRBJ2-1, with a possible D match to TRBD2 (6 bases). V lost 4 bases to trimming and J lost 9 bases, with 19 bases between them. CDR3 size: 15 residues. The germline CDR1 and CDR2 sequences are MNHEY and SMNVEV (reference sequence). CDR3 loop: CASSSPGVAKVEQFF. As DNA, the CDR3 is TGTGCCAGCAGTTCACCGGGAGTGGCGAAGGTTGAGCAGTTCTTC.

This rearrangement joins TRBV29-1 to TRBJ2-5, with 14 bases aligning to TRBD2. Germline V gene data show CDR1 as SQVTM and CDR2 as ANQGSEA. V lost 3 bases to trimming and J lost 9 bases; unmatched junction nucleotides: 6. The CDR3 length is 14 residues. The CDR3 sequence is CSVDPGLAGVSQYF. In nucleotides, the CDR3 is TGCAGCGTTGACCCGGGACTAGCGGGAGTGTCCCAGTACTTC.

The chain joins TRBV5-5 to TRBJ2-3; TRBD2 matches 7 bases. Trimming at V came to 4 bases and at J to 4 bases, leaving 15 bases not matched to a gene. The germline gives CDR1 SGHKS, CDR2 YYEKEE (reference sequence). This CDR3 is built from 17 residues. The CDR3 here is CASSGGGRLAPPDTQYF. CDR3 nucleotide sequence: TGTGCCAGCAGCGGGGGGGGGAGACTAGCACCGCCAGATACGCAGTATTTT.

The chain has TRBV27 and TRBJ2-7; 9 bases agree with TRBD2. The CDR3 is made up of 14 amino acids. Germline V gene sequence: CDR1 MNHEY, CDR2 SMNVEV (reference sequence). The V gene end was trimmed by 6 bases and the J gene end by 4 bases; junction bases not matched to a gene: 7. The CDR3 DNA follows: TGTGCCAGCAGAAAGACTAGCGGAAGTTACGAGCAGTACTTC. It encodes CASRKTSGSYEQYF.

The chain combines TRBV18 with TRBJ2-2; tentative D call: TRBD1 (5 bases). Germline CDR1 KGHSH, CDR2 LQKENI. The CDR3 totals 13 residues. V lost 2 bases and J lost 4, with 5 bases in between. CDR3 amino acids: CASSPRGTGELFF. DNA of the CDR3: TGTGCCAGCTCACCAAGGGGCACCGGGGAGCTGTTTTTT.

The CDR3: CATSTSLYNEQFF. As DNA, the CDR3 is TGTGCCACTTCGACTAGTTTATACAATGAGCAGTTCTTC. The J gene is TRBJ2-1, the V gene TRBV7-8, with D possibly TRBD2 on 6 matching bases. CDR1 is SGHVS, CDR2 FQNEAQ, per germline. The CDR3 covers 13 residues. Trimming cost V 10 bases and J 4 bases, with 14 bases left between them.

The chain is built from TRBV5-5 and TRBJ2-7, with 11 bases matching TRBD2. Unmatched junction bases numbered 6, after V lost 1 base and J lost 3 bases. CDR3 length: 16 amino acids. Germline-derived CDR1 and CDR2 are SGHKS and YYEKEE (reference sequence). CDR3 region: CASSLSTSGTYYEQYF. DNA for the CDR3: TGTGCCAGCAGCTTGTCGACTAGCGGGACTTACTACGAGCAGTACTTC. Full variable domain (missing parts from reference TRBV5-5 and TRBJ2-7): DAGVTQSPTHLIKTRGQQVTLRCSPISGHKSVSWYQQVLGQGPQFIFQYYEKEERGRGNFPDRFSARQFPNYSSELNVNALLLGDSALYLCASSLSTSGTYYEQYFGPGTRLTVT.

The rearrangement uses TRBV2 and TRBJ1-1; TRBD1 aligns across 8 bases. The V and J ends lost 5 bases and 6 bases, in that order; junction bases with no gene match: 8. The CDR3 has 14 amino acids. Germline lookup yields CDR1 SNHLY and CDR2 FYNNEI. This CDR3 reads CASSFGTGSSEAFF. The CDR3, as DNA: TGTGCCAGCAGTTTCGGGACAGGCAGTTCTGAAGCTTTCTTT.

V and J are TRBV5-1 and TRBJ1-1; a possible D gene is TRBD1 (5 bases). CDR3 length: 14 residues. Per germline, CDR1 SGHRS and CDR2 YFSETQ. Between the trimmed V and J ends, which lost 6 bases and 6 bases, there was a span of 18 bases. The CDR3 region is CASKIGGGVPEAFF. The CDR3 nucleotides read TGCGCCAGCAAAATAGGTGGAGGGGTCCCTGAAGCTTTCTTT.

The table lists this clone with a count of one. The rearrangement joins TRBV9 to TRBJ2-5, with 12 bases lining up with TRBD2. This CDR3 region has 18 residues. The ends lost 0 bases at V and 5 bases at J; junction bases unmatched: 11. In germline, CDR1 is SGDLS, CDR2 YYNGEE. Here the CDR3 DNA reads TGTGCCAGCAGCGTAGCAGCCCTAGCGGGAGGGGACGGGGAGACCCAGTACTTC. Translation gives CASSVAALAGGDGETQYF.

The chain employs TRBV2 and TRBJ1-1; 7 positions match TRBD1. Germline assignment: CDR1 SNHLY and CDR2 FYNNEI. This CDR3 is 14 amino acids long. The trim removed 7 bases at V and 1 base at J, leaving 6 bases unmatched. In DNA form, the CDR3 reads TGTGCCAGCATGAAAGACAGGGCGAACACTGAAGCTTTCTTT. Its translation is CASMKDRANTEAFF.

The chain combines TRBV7-3 with TRBJ1-5; D is uncertain. This CDR3 contains 14 residues. The germline V gene has CDR1 SGHTA and CDR2 FQGTGA. The V end lost 2 bases, the J end lost 3 bases, and 8 bases lay between the germline ends. The CDR3 region has the DNA TGTGCCAGCAGCTTATGGGGTGCCAATCAGCCCCAGCATTTT. Its translation: CASSLWGANQPQHF.

This chain connects TRBV23-1 to TRBJ2-1; D tentatively reads TRBD1 or TRBD2 (5 bases each). TRBV23-1 is recorded as an ORF, its role being uncertain. The CDR3 has 16 amino acids. Deletions cut 1 base from V and 7 bases from J, with 17 bases between. The CDR3 bases are TGCGCCAGCAGTCAATTCTGGGGGAGTAATCGTAATGAGCAGTTCTTC. This sequence encodes CASSQFWGSNRNEQFF.

The gene calls are TRBV25-1 and TRBJ2-1, with D perhaps matching TRBD1 or TRBD2 (5 bases each). Germline V CDR1 and CDR2: MGHDK, SYGVNS. Trimming took off 0 bases at V and 10 bases at J, with 25 bases between the two ends. This CDR3 has 18 amino acids. CDR3 nucleotides: TGTGCCAGCAGTGAATATAGCCCCGTGGGGGACCCGTTCCGGGAGCAGTTCTTC. Amino acids: CASSEYSPVGDPFREQFF.

This clone was seen only a few times. The genes are TRBV4-1 and TRBJ2-2; a weak D match, TRBD2 (6 bases). CDR1 and CDR2 (germline): MGHRA, YSYEKL. The CDR3 has 16 amino acids. V gave up 1 base and J gave up 4 bases, with 13 bases separating them. CDR3 DNA: TGCGCCAGCAGCCAAGGCCTAGGGGAGGCCACCGGGGAGCTGTTTTTT. Translation gives CASSQGLGEATGELFF.

This clone is large by share. J is TRBJ2-7 and V is TRBV6-6; no clear D. Germline V gene lookup returns CDR1 MNHNY and CDR2 SVGAGI (reference sequence). The CDR3 length is 11 residues. V was clipped by 6 bases and J by 6 bases, with 9 bases between them. CDR3 loop: CASSPSGEQYF. CDR3 DNA: TGTGCCAGCAGCCCGTCGGGCGAGCAGTACTTC.

This chain joins TRBV6-1 and TRBJ2-2; TRBD2 agrees at 11 bases. Germline lookup yields CDR1 MNHNS and CDR2 SASEGT. This CDR3 is 15 amino acids long. J gave up 6 bases and V 5 bases, and 5 bases lay outside the gene matches. The CDR3 coding sequence is TGTGCCAGCAGTTTAGCGGGAGGGTTCCCCGGGGAGCTGTTTTTT. This gives the protein CASSLAGGFPGELFF.

This chain uses TRBV2 with TRBJ2-3; 10 bases map to TRBD2. V shed 10 bases and J 2 bases; nucleotides not matched to a gene: 6. This CDR3 is 14 amino acids long. The germline V gene encodes CDR1 SNHLY and CDR2 FYNNEI. CDR3 sequence reads: CATRTSGFTDTQYF. As DNA, the CDR3 is TGTGCCACTCGGACTAGCGGATTCACAGATACGCAGTATTTT.

The rearrangement joins TRBV18 to TRBJ2-7, with D uncertain. The V gene's germline CDR1 is KGHSH and CDR2 LQKENI. V was shortened by 1 base and J by 0 bases, with 16 bases between the two germline ends. This CDR3 region has 17 residues. CDR3 sequence reads: CASSPLTSAQSSYEQYF. The CDR3 DNA reads as TGTGCCAGCTCACCACTTACGTCAGCTCAGAGCTCCTACGAGCAGTACTTC.

The chain combines TRBV4-1 with TRBJ2-1; D perhaps matches TRBD2 (5 bases). The CDR3 covers 12 residues. The V end lost 1 base, the J end lost 9 bases, and 7 bases lay between the germline ends. Germline V CDR1 and CDR2: MGHRA, YSYEKL. The CDR3 bases are TGCGCCAGCAGCCAAGGAGGGATTGAGCAGTTCTTC. This encodes CASSQGGIEQFF.

This clone turned up a few times. V and J are TRBV28 and TRBJ2-7, with 9 nucleotides matching TRBD2. The ends lost 5 bases at V and 2 bases at J; junction bases unmatched: 16. This CDR3 is 18 amino acids long. In germline, CDR1 is MDHEN, CDR2 SYDVKM. The CDR3 protein is CASSTRTSVKSTAYEQYF. The DNA for the CDR3 is TGTGCCAGCAGTACAAGGACTAGCGTGAAGTCGACCGCCTACGAGCAGTACTTC.

The gene calls are TRBV27 and TRBJ1-2, with a tentative D call TRBD1 (5 bases). V lost 5 bases, J lost 8 bases, and 15 bases lay in between. Germline CDR1 and CDR2: MNHEY and SMNVEV (reference sequence). The CDR3 has 13 amino acids. The CDR3 DNA is TGTGCCAGCAGTCCGAGCCGGGGACGGGGCTACACCTTC. This translates into CASSPSRGRGYTF.

This chain connects TRBV9 to TRBJ2-3; D may be TRBD1 (7 bases). In germline, CDR1 is SGDLS, CDR2 YYNGEE. The CDR3 has 16 residues. The V gene lost 1 base and the J gene lost 5 bases, with 17 bases spanning the gap. CDR3 in amino acids: CASSVTQEGAGDTQYF. CDR3 sequence (DNA): TGTGCCAGCAGCGTAACGCAGGAGGGGGCGGGAGATACGCAGTATTTT.

This chain connects TRBV29-1 to TRBJ1-1, with a weak D call TRBD1 (6 bases). This CDR3 is built from 14 residues. V gave up 6 bases and J gave up 6 bases, with 20 bases separating them. Germline-derived CDR1 and CDR2 are SQVTM and ANQGSEA. CDR3: CSVTNQGFKAEAFF. The CDR3 coding sequence is TGCAGCGTAACCAACCAGGGGTTTAAGGCTGAAGCTTTCTTT.

This clone is a singleton in its sample. This chain connects TRBV2 to TRBJ1-2, with a weak D call TRBD1 (6 bases). V lost 4 bases and J lost 1, with 7 bases in between. This CDR3 region has 13 residues. The germline CDR1 and CDR2 sequences are SNHLY and FYNNEI. CDR3 coding DNA: TGTGCCAGCAGTGTACAGGGTAACTATGGCTACACCTTC. Its protein is CASSVQGNYGYTF.

The rearrangement joins TRBV25-1 to TRBJ1-5; D gene ambiguous. V lost 7 bases to trimming and J lost 5 bases, with 18 bases between them. Germline V gives CDR1 MGHDK, CDR2 SYGVNS. The CDR3 contains 15 residues. Written as DNA, the CDR3 is TGTGCCAGCAAATCTCGACGGGCCAAGTATCAGCCCCAGCATTTT. Protein product: CASKSRRAKYQPQHF.